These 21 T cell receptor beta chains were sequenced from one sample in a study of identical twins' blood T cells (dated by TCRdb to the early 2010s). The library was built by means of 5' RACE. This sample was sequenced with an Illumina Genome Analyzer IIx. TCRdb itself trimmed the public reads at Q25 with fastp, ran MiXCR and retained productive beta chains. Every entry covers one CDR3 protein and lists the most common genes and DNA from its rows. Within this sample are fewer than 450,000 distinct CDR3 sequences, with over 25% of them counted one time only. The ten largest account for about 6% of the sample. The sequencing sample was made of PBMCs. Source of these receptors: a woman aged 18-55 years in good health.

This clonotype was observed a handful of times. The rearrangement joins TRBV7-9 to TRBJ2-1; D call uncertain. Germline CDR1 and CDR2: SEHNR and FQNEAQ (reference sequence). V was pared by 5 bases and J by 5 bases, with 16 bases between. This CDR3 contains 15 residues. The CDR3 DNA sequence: TGTGCCAGCAGCCGATATTTGTCCATCAACAATGAGCAGTTCTTC. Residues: CASSRYLSINNEQFF.

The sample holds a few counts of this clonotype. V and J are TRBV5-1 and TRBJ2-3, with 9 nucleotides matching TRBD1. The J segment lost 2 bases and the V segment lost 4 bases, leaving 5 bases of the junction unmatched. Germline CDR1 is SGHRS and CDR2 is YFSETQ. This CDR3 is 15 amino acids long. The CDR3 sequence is CASSDGTGYTDTQYF. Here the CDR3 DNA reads TGCGCCAGCAGCGACGGGACAGGGTACACAGATACGCAGTATTTT.

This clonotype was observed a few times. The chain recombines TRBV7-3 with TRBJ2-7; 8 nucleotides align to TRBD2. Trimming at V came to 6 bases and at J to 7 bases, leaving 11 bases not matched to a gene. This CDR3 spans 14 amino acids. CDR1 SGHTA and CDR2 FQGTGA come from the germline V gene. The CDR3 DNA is TGTGCCAGCAGGTCTGCCGGGACTAGTAGTGAGCAGTACTTC. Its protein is CASRSAGTSSEQYF.

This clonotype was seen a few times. CDR3 residues: CATASQHF. The CDR3 region has the DNA TGTGCCACGGCATCCCAGCATTTT. The rearrangement joins TRBV7-9 to TRBJ1-5; D is undetermined. The V gene's germline CDR1 is SEHNR and CDR2 FQNEAQ (reference sequence). Trimming removed 10 bases at V and 11 bases at J, with 6 bases between. The CDR3 sequence is 8 residues long.

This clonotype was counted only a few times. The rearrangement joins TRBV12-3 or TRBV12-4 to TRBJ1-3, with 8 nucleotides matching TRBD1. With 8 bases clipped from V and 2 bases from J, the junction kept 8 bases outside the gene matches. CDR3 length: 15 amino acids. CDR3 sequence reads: CASRRQGSAGNTIYF. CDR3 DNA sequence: TGTGCCAGCCGGAGACAGGGGAGCGCTGGAAACACCATATATTTT.

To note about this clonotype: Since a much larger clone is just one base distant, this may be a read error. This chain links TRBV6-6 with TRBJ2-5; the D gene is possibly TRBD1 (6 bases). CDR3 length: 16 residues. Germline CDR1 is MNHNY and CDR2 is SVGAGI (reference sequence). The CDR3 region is CACSRQARPGKETQYF. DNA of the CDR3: TGTGCCTGCAGTAGACAGGCAAGACCCGGAAAAGAGACCCAGTACTTC.

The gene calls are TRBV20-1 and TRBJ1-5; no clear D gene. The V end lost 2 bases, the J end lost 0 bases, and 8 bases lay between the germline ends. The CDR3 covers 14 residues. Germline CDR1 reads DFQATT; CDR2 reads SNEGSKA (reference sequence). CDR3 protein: CSARQVNSNQPQHF. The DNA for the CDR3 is TGCAGTGCTAGACAGGTCAATAGCAATCAGCCCCAGCATTTT.

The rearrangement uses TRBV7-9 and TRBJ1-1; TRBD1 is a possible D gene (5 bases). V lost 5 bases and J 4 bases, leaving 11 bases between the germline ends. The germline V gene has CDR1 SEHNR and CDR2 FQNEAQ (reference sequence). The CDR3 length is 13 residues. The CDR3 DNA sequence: TGTGCCAGCAGCGACTCAGGGTCCACTGAAGCTTTCTTT. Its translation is CASSDSGSTEAFF.

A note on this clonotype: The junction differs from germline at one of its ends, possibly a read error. The DNA of the CDR3 is TGTGCCGGCAGGGCCCGGGGGTCCTACAATGAGCAGTTCTTC. Protein product: CAGRARGSYNEQFF. V usage is TRBV6-2 or TRBV6-3 and J usage is TRBJ2-1; D is perhaps TRBD2 (6 bases). Germline loops: CDR1 MNHEY, CDR2 SVGEGT. CDR3 length: 14 residues.

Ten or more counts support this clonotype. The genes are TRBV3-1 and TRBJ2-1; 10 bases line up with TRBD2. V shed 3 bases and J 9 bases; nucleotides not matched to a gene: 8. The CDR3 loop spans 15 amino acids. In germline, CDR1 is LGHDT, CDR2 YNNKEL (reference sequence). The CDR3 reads CASSQRAGGFSEQFF. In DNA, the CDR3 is TGTGCCAGCAGCCAGAGAGCGGGAGGGTTTTCTGAGCAGTTCTTC.

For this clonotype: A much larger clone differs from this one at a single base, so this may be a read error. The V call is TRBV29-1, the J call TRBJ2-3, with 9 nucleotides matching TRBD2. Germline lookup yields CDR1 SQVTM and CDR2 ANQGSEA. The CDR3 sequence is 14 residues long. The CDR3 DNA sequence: TGCAGCACCTGTTTAGCGGGAGTGGCAGATATGCAGTATTTT. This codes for CSTCLAGVADMQYF.

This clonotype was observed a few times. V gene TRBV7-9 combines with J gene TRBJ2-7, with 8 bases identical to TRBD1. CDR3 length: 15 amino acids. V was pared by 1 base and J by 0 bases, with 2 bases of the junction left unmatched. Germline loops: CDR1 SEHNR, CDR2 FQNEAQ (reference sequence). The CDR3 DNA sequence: TGTGCCAGCAGCTTAGTGACAGGGGACTCCTACGAGCAGTACTTC. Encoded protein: CASSLVTGDSYEQYF.

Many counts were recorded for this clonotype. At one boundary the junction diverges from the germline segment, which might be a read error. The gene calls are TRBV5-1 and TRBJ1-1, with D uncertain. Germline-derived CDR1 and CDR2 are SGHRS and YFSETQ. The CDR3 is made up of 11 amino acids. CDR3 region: CASSLGPEAFF. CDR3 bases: TGTGCCAGCAGTTTAGGCCCTGAAGCTTTCTTT.

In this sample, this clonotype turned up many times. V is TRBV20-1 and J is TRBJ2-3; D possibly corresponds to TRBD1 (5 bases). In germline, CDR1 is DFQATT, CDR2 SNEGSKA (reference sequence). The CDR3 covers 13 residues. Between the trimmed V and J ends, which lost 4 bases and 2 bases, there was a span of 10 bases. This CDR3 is CSATTAITDTQYF. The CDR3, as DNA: TGCAGTGCTACGACAGCGATCACAGATACGCAGTATTTT.

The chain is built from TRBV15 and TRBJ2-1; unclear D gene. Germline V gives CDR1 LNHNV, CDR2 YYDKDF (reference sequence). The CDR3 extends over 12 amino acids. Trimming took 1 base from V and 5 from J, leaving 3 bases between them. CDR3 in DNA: TGTGCCACCAGCAGAGCTGACAATGAGCAGTTCTTC. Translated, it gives CATSRADNEQFF.

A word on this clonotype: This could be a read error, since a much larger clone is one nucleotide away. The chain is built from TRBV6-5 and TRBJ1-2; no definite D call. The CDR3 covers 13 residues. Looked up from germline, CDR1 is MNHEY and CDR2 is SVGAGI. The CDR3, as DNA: TGTGCCAGCATTTACTCGACTAACTATCCCCCTTTCTTC. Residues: CASIYSTNYPPFF.

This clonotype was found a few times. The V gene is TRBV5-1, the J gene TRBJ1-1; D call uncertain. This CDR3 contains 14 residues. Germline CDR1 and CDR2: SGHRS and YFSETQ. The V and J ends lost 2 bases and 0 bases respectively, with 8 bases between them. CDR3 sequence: CASSLIALNTEAFF. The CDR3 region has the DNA TGCGCCAGCAGCTTAATTGCATTGAACACTGAAGCTTTCTTT.

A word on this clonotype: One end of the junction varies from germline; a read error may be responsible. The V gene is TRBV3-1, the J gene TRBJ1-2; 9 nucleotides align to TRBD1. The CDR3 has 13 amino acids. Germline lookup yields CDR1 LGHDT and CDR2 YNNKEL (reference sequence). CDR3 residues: CASSQGTGLGYTF. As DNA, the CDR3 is TGTGCAAGCAGCCAGGGGACAGGGCTTGGCTACACCTTC.

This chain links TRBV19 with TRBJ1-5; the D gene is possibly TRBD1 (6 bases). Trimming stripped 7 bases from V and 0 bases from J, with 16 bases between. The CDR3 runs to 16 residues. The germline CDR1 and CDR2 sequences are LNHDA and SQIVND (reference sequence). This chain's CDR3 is CASKWQGTYSNQPQHF. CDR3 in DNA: TGTGCCAGTAAATGGCAGGGGACCTATAGCAATCAGCCCCAGCATTTT. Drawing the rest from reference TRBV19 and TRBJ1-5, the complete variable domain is DGGITQSPKYLFRKEGQNVTLSCEQNLNHDAMYWYRQDPGQGLRLIYYSQIVNDFQKGDIAEGYSVSREKKESFPLTVTSAQKNPTAFYLCASKWQGTYSNQPQHFGDGTRLSIL.

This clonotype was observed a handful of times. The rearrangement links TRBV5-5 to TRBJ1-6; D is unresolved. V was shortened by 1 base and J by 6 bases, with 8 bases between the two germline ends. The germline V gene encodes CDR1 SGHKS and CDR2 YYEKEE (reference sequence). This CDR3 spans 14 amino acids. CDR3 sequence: CASSLLLPNSPLHF. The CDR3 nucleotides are TGTGCCAGCAGCTTGTTACTCCCTAATTCACCCCTCCACTTT.

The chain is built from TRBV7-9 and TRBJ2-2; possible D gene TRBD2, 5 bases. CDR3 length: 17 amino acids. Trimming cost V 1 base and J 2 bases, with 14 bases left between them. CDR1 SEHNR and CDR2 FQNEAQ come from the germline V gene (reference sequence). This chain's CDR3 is CASSLVTMTGNTGELFF. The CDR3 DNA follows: TGTGCCAGCAGCTTAGTGACTATGACGGGAAACACCGGGGAGCTGTTTTTT.